This T cell receptor (beta chain) originates from a study of Ad26.COV2.S vaccination and SARS-CoV-2 variants. The data were produced by immunoSEQ multiplex PCR, yet TCRdb's version contains in-frame clones alone and is incomplete. The sample records roughly 680,000 clones, around 90% being singletons. This clone showed up just a few times. The treatment was: over 15 received Ad26.COV2.S at low or high dose, single or two shots; about 5 received placebo; per-sample allocation not given. Day 63 following the first vaccine or placebo injection was when the samples were taken. A Boston adult aged 18-55 years was the donor. Germline CDR1 reads MNHEY; CDR2 reads SVGAGI. CDR3 length: 15 residues. The ends lost 7 bases at V and 1 base at J; junction bases unmatched: 7.

This receptor was taken from a person aged 18-65 years who received the Ad26.COV2.S COVID-19 vaccine or a placebo. This sample comprised peripheral blood, obtained in a trial of Ad26.COV2.S vaccine versus placebo. This chain joins TRBV6-5 and TRBJ1-1; 9 bases are a match to TRBD1. CDR3 protein: CASIHSQGANTEAFF. The CDR3 nucleotides read TGTGCCAGCATTCATTCACAGGGGGCGAACACTGAAGCTTTCTTT.